The entry below gives a single TCR beta chain sequence along with its context. The sample belongs to a study of response to subunit inactivated influenza vaccine. CDR1 and CDR2 from the germline V gene are SGHTA and FQGNSA. Unmatched junction bases numbered 9, after V lost 5 bases and J lost 0 bases. This CDR3 is 16 amino acids long. TCRdb processed the RT-PCR reads anew with MiXCR; each CDR3 protein has one entry. The sample contains about 540,000 distinct CDR3 sequences, roughly 25% of which appear only once. The sample was also reused in another study, on T cells expressing NK-cell markers. According to that study: Generation of TCR beta cDNA was performed by 5'RACE template switching incorporating UMIs.

The source is a man aged 50-59 years who received an inactivated influenza vaccine. This specimen consisted of CD4+ T cells sorted from PBMCs, obtained about 11 days after vaccination. The rearrangement uses TRBV7-2 and TRBJ2-7; 8 bases match TRBD2. CDR3 sequence reads: CASSVRPSGHSYEQYF. As DNA, the CDR3 is TGTGCCAGCAGCGTCCGACCTAGCGGGCACTCCTACGAGCAGTACTTC.